Following are 22 T cell receptor beta chains from one sample sequenced in a study of T cell responses to AZD1222 COVID-19 vaccine. The assay was immunoSEQ multiplex PCR, and TCRdb's table has in-frame clones only and misses some. Of some 130,000 clones listed, roughly 88% are singletons. The source was peripheral blood, collected 28 days after the second AZD1222 dose. The receptor set was obtained from an adult who received the AZD1222 COVID-19 vaccine.

V usage is TRBV6-1 and J usage is TRBJ1-6; D uncertain. The CDR3 has 16 residues. Germline-derived CDR1 and CDR2 are MNHNS and SASEGT. V was clipped by 2 bases and J by 10 bases, with 18 bases between them. CDR3 in DNA: TGTGCCAGCAGTGAAACCCCCGACCCCCGGAAATCACCCCTCCACTTT. This gives the protein CASSETPDPRKSPLHF.

This chain uses TRBV28 with TRBJ1-4; TRBD1 matches 9 bases. After removal of 7 bases from V and 8 bases from J, the junction contained 8 bases not matched to a gene. Germline CDR1 and CDR2: MDHEN and SYDVKM. The CDR3 consists of 14 residues. The CDR3 protein is CASNSGTGKEKLFF. CDR3 coding DNA: TGTGCCAGCAATTCCGGGACAGGGAAGGAAAAACTGTTTTTT.

This CDR3 is CASSLGGTNYGYTF. DNA for the CDR3: TGTGCCAGCAGTTTGGGGGGAACTAACTATGGCTACACCTTC. The V gene is TRBV28, the J gene TRBJ1-2, with D possibly TRBD1 on 5 matching bases. V gave up 3 bases and J gave up 0 bases, with 8 bases separating them. This CDR3 comprises 14 residues. Per germline, CDR1 MDHEN and CDR2 SYDVKM.

The chain employs TRBV2 and TRBJ2-5; TRBD2 aligns across 8 bases. The CDR3 has 14 amino acids. Germline loops: CDR1 SNHLY, CDR2 FYNNEI. The V segment lost 4 bases and the J segment 5 bases; nucleotides outside the gene matches: 6. The CDR3 spells CASSGTSRRETQYF. CDR3 nucleotide sequence: TGTGCCAGCAGTGGGACTAGCAGGAGGGAGACCCAGTACTTC.

CDR3 nucleotides: TGTGCCAGCAGTTTAGGACTAGCGGCCAGGGGTGAGCAGTTCTTC. As protein: CASSLGLAARGEQFF. The V gene is TRBV28, the J gene TRBJ2-1, with 10 positions matching TRBD2. Germline lookup yields CDR1 MDHEN and CDR2 SYDVKM. Trimming removed 2 bases from V and 9 bases from J; junction bases left unmatched: 7. This CDR3 spans 15 amino acids.

The chain couples TRBV30 to TRBJ2-2; D call uncertain. V shed 0 bases and J shed 6 bases, with 5 bases lying between them. The CDR3 length is 12 residues. Per germline, CDR1 GTSNPN and CDR2 SVGIG (reference sequence). CDR3 sequence reads: CAWSVGAGELFF. The CDR3 nucleotides read TGTGCCTGGAGTGTAGGAGCCGGGGAGCTGTTTTTT.

The rearrangement joins TRBV7-3 to TRBJ2-2; D gene unclear. The CDR3 is 13 residues long. The germline V gene has CDR1 SGHTA and CDR2 FQGTGA. V lost 3 bases and J lost 7, with 9 bases in between. CDR3 protein: CASSLGTGGELFF. The DNA for the CDR3 is TGTGCCAGCAGCTTGGGTACCGGCGGGGAGCTGTTTTTT. Supplemented by reference TRBV7-3 and TRBJ2-2, the full variable domain reads GAGVSQTPSNKVTEKGKYVELRCDPISGHTALYWYRQSLGQGPEFLIYFQGTGAADDSGLPNDRFFAVRPEGSVSTLKIQRTERGDSAVYLCASSLGTGGELFFGEGSRLTVL.

The V gene is TRBV18, the J gene TRBJ1-5; 8 nucleotides agree with TRBD1. The V and J ends lost 6 bases and 4 bases, in that order; junction bases with no gene match: 2. The germline CDR1 and CDR2 sequences are KGHSH and LQKENI. This CDR3 contains 13 residues. CDR3 residues: CASSGDRNQPQHF. The CDR3 coding sequence is TGTGCCAGCTCGGGGGACAGGAATCAGCCCCAGCATTTT.

The gene calls are TRBV7-9 and TRBJ2-7; the D call may be TRBD1 or TRBD2 (5 bases each). This CDR3 has 13 amino acids. V was pared by 5 bases and J by 3 bases, with 11 bases between. Per germline, CDR1 SEHNR and CDR2 FQNEAQ (reference sequence). The CDR3 DNA reads as TGTGCCAGCAGCCATGGGGGATACTACGAGCAGTACTTC. Translating gives CASSHGGYYEQYF.

This clone was observed a few times. The genes are TRBV18 and TRBJ1-1; D remains ambiguous. This CDR3 is built from 12 residues. V lost 2 bases and J lost 8, with 9 bases in between. Germline V gives CDR1 KGHSH, CDR2 LQKENI. CDR3 amino acids: CASSPSQEEAFF. CDR3 in DNA: TGTGCCAGCTCACCAAGTCAGGAGGAAGCTTTCTTT.

The CDR3 reads CASSVTSGTPYEQYF. Here the CDR3 DNA reads TGTGCCAGCAGCGTAACTAGCGGGACACCCTACGAGCAGTACTTC. The chain links TRBV9 to TRBJ2-7; 10 bases line up with TRBD2. The CDR3 is 15 amino acids. J was trimmed by 2 bases and V by 1 base; bases with no gene match: 3. Germline V lookup: CDR1 SGDLS, CDR2 YYNGEE. The whole variable domain, filled in from reference TRBV9 and TRBJ2-7, reads DSGVTQTPKHLITATGQRVTLRCSPRSGDLSVYWYQQSLDQGLQFLIQYYNGEERAKGNILERFSAQQFPDLHSELNLSSLELGDSALYFCASSVTSGTPYEQYFGPGTRLTVT.

The V gene is TRBV11-3, the J gene TRBJ2-1, with 7 bases identical to TRBD1. This CDR3 has 14 residues. Germline CDR1 is SGHNT and CDR2 is YENEEA. With 5 bases clipped from V and 5 bases from J, the junction kept 6 bases outside the gene matches. The CDR3 DNA reads as TGTGCCAGCAGCAAAGGGGACAGACACAATGAGCAGTTCTTC. Residues: CASSKGDRHNEQFF.

This chain joins TRBV29-1 and TRBJ2-1, with 7 nucleotides matching TRBD2. The CDR3 spans 14 residues. Losses at the gene ends were 2 bases for V and 8 bases for J; bases not matched to a gene: 9. CDR1 and CDR2 (germline): SQVTM, ANQGSEA. The CDR3 sequence is CSVERRLASYEQFF. CDR3 nucleotides: TGCAGCGTTGAACGACGACTAGCTTCGTATGAGCAGTTCTTC.

The chain couples TRBV11-2 to TRBJ2-5; a weak D match, TRBD1 (6 bases). There are 15 residues in the CDR3. Germline-derived CDR1 and CDR2 are SGHAT and FQNNGV. The germline V and J ends were trimmed by 0 bases and 7 bases, with 15 bases remaining between them. The CDR3 reads CASSLDGVTGSTQYF. The DNA for the CDR3 is TGTGCCAGCAGCTTAGACGGGGTTACAGGGTCGACCCAGTACTTC.

The rearrangement links TRBV6-1 to TRBJ2-7; D perhaps matches TRBD1 (5 bases). Trimming shortened V by 3 bases and J by 2 bases, and 20 bases separated the two germline ends. The CDR3 sequence is 17 residues long. CDR1 is MNHNS, CDR2 SASEGT, per germline. CDR3 region: CASSDRTPKWDPYEQYF. The CDR3 nucleotides read TGTGCCAGCAGTGACAGGACACCTAAATGGGATCCCTACGAGCAGTACTTC.

The chain has TRBV5-1 and TRBJ2-6, with a possible D match to TRBD2 (5 bases). V shed 3 bases and J shed 0 bases, with 19 bases lying between them. CDR1 and CDR2 from the germline V gene are SGHRS and YFSETQ. CDR3 length: 19 amino acids. The CDR3: CASSSLGGQQYSGANVLTF. CDR3 DNA sequence: TGCGCCAGCAGCTCCCTTGGCGGGCAGCAATACTCTGGGGCCAACGTCCTGACTTTC.

This rearrangement joins TRBV19 to TRBJ1-2; 7 bases match TRBD1. J lost 0 bases, V lost 7 bases, and 8 bases had no gene match. CDR3 length: 15 amino acids. Per germline, CDR1 LNHDA and CDR2 SQIVND (reference sequence). This CDR3 reads CASKPRQGPNYGYTF. In nucleotides, the CDR3 is TGTGCCAGTAAGCCTCGACAGGGACCTAACTATGGCTACACCTTC. The complete variable domain, with remaining parts taken from reference TRBV19 and TRBJ1-2, reads DGGITQSPKYLFRKEGQNVTLSCEQNLNHDAMYWYRQDPGQGLRLIYYSQIVNDFQKGDIAEGYSVSREKKESFPLTVTSAQKNPTAFYLCASKPRQGPNYGYTFGSGTRLTVV.

This rearrangement joins TRBV11-3 to TRBJ2-4; D unclear. Per the germline V gene, CDR1 is SGHNT and CDR2 is YENEEA. The V end was cut by 5 bases, the J end by 14 bases, with 22 bases between. This CDR3 is 14 amino acids long. The CDR3 DNA follows: TGTGCCAGCAGCCACACAAGACTTGATTATGGGGAGTACTTC. Translated, it gives CASSHTRLDYGEYF.

J is TRBJ2-2 and V is TRBV19; TRBD2 matches at 7 bases. The CDR3 is made up of 14 amino acids. Germline V gives CDR1 LNHDA, CDR2 SQIVND (reference sequence). The trim removed 6 bases at V and 4 bases at J, leaving 5 bases unmatched. CDR3 nucleotides: TGTGCCAGTAGCCCCACGGGGGGCACCGGGGAGCTGTTTTTT. Its translation is CASSPTGGTGELFF.

The chain employs TRBV4-1 and TRBJ2-1; 7 bases agree with TRBD1. The germline CDR1 and CDR2 sequences are MGHRA and YSYEKL. The CDR3 loop spans 16 amino acids. Trimming at V came to 0 bases and at J to 0 bases, leaving 2 bases not matched to a gene. This chain's CDR3 is CASSQDRTGSYNEQFF. The CDR3 DNA reads TGCGCCAGCAGCCAAGACCGGACAGGCTCCTACAATGAGCAGTTCTTC.

This clone was seen only once. This chain joins TRBV6-1 and TRBJ1-1, with 8 bases aligning to TRBD1. CDR3 length equals 14 residues. V shed 2 bases and J 8 bases; nucleotides not matched to a gene: 7. The germline V gene encodes CDR1 MNHNS and CDR2 SASEGT. CDR3 loop: CASSEKAGGYEAFF. The CDR3 DNA reads as TGTGCCAGCAGTGAAAAGGCAGGGGGCTACGAAGCTTTCTTT.

The rearrangement joins TRBV19 to TRBJ2-3; D ambiguous. V was pared by 9 bases and J by 5 bases, with 15 bases between. The germline CDR1 and CDR2 sequences are LNHDA and SQIVND (reference sequence). CDR3 length: 13 residues. CDR3 region: CASGFNGVDTQYF. CDR3 bases: TGTGCCAGCGGCTTTAACGGAGTAGATACGCAGTATTTT.